The text below deals with one TCR beta chain. Its antigen is as yet unknown. This sample stems from a study of cytomegalovirus exposure and HLA in healthy donors. About the study: A subsequent analysis stated that the 120 or so validation repertoires were run on the same platform as the approximately 610 first-cohort repertoires.

Study results and limitations: The finding came from a later analysis; first-cohort TCR clusters tended to co-occur in the 130 or so validation repertoires. Many donors shared some public TCRs, even though most TCR sequences were rare.

The donors were part of the validation cohort, which consisted of approximately 110 subjects and was separate from the first cohort of around 620 subjects. The V end lost 4 bases, the J end lost 2 bases, and 14 bases lay between the germline ends. This CDR3 has 15 residues. Germline V gene sequence: CDR1 MNHEY, CDR2 SMNVEV (reference sequence). The data were produced by immunoSEQ multiplex PCR, yet TCRdb's version contains in-frame clones alone and is incomplete. The data hold some 64,000 clones, with around 97% observed a single time. The chain combines TRBV27 with TRBJ1-2; no clear D gene. The TCR was taken from a woman aged 18-29 years in good health and CMV-seropositive. Source material: PBMCs. The CDR3 nucleotides read TGTGCCAGCAGTTCAATTCCTCCGGGAAACTATGGCTACACCTTC. As protein: CASSSIPPGNYGYTF.